This is a list of T cell receptor beta chains from one sample in a study of T cells after yellow fever vaccination. TCRdb independently ran MiXCR on the 5' RACE reads; one entry per CDR3 protein. Counted here are some 560,000 distinct CDR3 sequences, 15% to 20% occurring once; the ten biggest clones make up approximately 14%. Source: PBMCs, taken 15 days after the yellow fever booster vaccination. Receptor source: a man aged 25 to 45 who received the YFV17D yellow fever vaccine. Each CDR3 is given with its conserved first and last residue. D genes are given only for firm matches. Size tells how often a clone was seen (once, few, many) or the class of an expanded clone, and some rows leave it out.

J gene,D gene,V gene,clone size,CDR3 DNA,CDR3 protein
TRBJ2-7,NA,TRBV5-1,NA,TGCGCCAGCAGCTTGGGGGGCCAGGGAGGCGACGAGCAGTACTTC,CASSLGGQGGDEQYF
TRBJ2-2,TRBD2,TRBV6-1,few,TGTGCCAGCAGGCCTAGCGGTGGCGGCACCGGGGAGCTGTTTTTT,CASRPSGGGTGELFF
TRBJ2-1,TRBD2,TRBV5-4,NA,TGTGCCAGCAGCCGCTGGACTAGCGGGAGAAGGGCGGCGGAGTTCTTC,CASSRWTSGRRAAEFF
TRBJ2-1,TRBD2,TRBV4-3,few,TGCGCCAGCAGCCAAGAGGGCGGGACTAGCGGGTGGAATGAGCAGTTCTTC,CASSQEGGTSGWNEQFF
TRBJ2-2,TRBD1,TRBV29-1,few,TGCAGCGTCCCTTCGGGACAGGCGAACACCGGGGAGCTGTTTTTT,CSVPSGQANTGELFF
TRBJ2-7,TRBD2,TRBV10-3,NA,TGTGCCTCGAGACGGCTAGCGGACCTCTACGAGCAGTACTTC,CASRRLADLYEQYF
TRBJ2-1,NA,TRBV5-1,NA,TGCGCCAGCAGCCCCGAGGGAAACAATGAGCAGTTCTTC,CASSPEGNNEQFF
TRBJ1-2,NA,TRBV7-9,NA,TGTGCCAGCAGCTATCCCGGGTACAACTTCAGCTACACCTTC,CASSYPGYNFSYTF
TRBJ2-7,TRBD2,TRBV3-1,NA,TGTGCCAGCAGCCACCCGGGACTAGCAGGACTCGAGCAGTACTTC,CASSHPGLAGLEQYF
TRBJ2-7,TRBD1,TRBV20-1,few,TGCAGTGCTCTCGACAGGGGAAGGGCCTACGAGCAGTACTTC,CSALDRGRAYEQYF
TRBJ2-5,TRBD2,TRBV20-1,few,TGCAGTGCTAGAGGAGGACTAGCGGAGACCCAGTACTTC,CSARGGLAETQYF
TRBJ2-5,NA,TRBV29-1,NA,TGCAGCACTCGCCGGGGTCCCCAAGAGACCCAGTACTTC,CSTRRGPQETQYF
TRBJ2-3,TRBD1,TRBV7-2,once,TGTGCCAGCAGCTTGGGGCTGGGACAGGGGCCTTCAGATACGCAGTATTTT,CASSLGLGQGPSDTQYF
TRBJ2-1,TRBD1,TRBV12-3/TRBV12-4,NA,TGTGCCAGCAGTTTTCCGGGACAGGGGAAAAATGAGCAGTTCTTC,CASSFPGQGKNEQFF
TRBJ2-3,TRBD2,TRBV12-3/TRBV12-4,few,TGTGCCAGCAGTCCAGGGGCTAGCGGGAGTACAGATACGCAGTATTTT,CASSPGASGSTDTQYF
TRBJ2-3,NA,TRBV5-6,few,TGTGCCAGCAGTTCGGGGTATTCGGGGGATACGCAGTATTTT,CASSSGYSGDTQYF
TRBJ2-7,NA,TRBV7-2,many,TGTGCCAGCAGCTTGGGTATGGGTCCCTACGAGCAGTACTTC,CASSLGMGPYEQYF
TRBJ1-1,TRBD1,TRBV27,NA,TGTGCCAGCAGTTTAGGACAGGGCTGGGCGAAAAACACTGAAGCTTTCTTT,CASSLGQGWAKNTEAFF
TRBJ2-5,TRBD2,TRBV6-2/TRBV6-3,NA,TGTGCCAGCAGTTTAGCGGGAGCAAGCCAAGAGACCCAGTACTTC,CASSLAGASQETQYF
TRBJ2-7,NA,TRBV5-1,many,TGCGCCAGCGCAGGGCGGTCCTACGAGCAGTACTTC,CASAGRSYEQYF
TRBJ2-1,NA,TRBV6-5,many,TGTGCCAGCAGTGATGGACCAGGGCAGTTCTTC,CASSDGPGQFF
TRBJ2-4,TRBD2,TRBV6-2/TRBV6-3,few,TGTGCCAGCAGTTACTTTCCCCGGGAGGTCGACAAAAACATTCAGTACTTC,CASSYFPREVDKNIQYF
TRBJ1-1,NA,TRBV5-1,few,TGCGCCAGCAGCTTAACACAGGGTACTGAAGCTTTCTTT,CASSLTQGTEAFF
TRBJ1-4,TRBD1,TRBV6-1,NA,TGTGCCAGCCGAAGGGACAGGGGAGGCGAAAAACTGTTTTTT,CASRRDRGGEKLFF
TRBJ2-1,NA,TRBV14,NA,TGTGCCAGCAGCCAAGGTGGCTTTCTCTACAATGAGCAGTTCTTC,CASSQGGFLYNEQFF
TRBJ2-2,NA,TRBV5-1,once,TGCGCCAGCGCCGGGCAGACGAACACCGGGGAGCTGTTTTTT,CASAGQTNTGELFF
TRBJ2-1,NA,TRBV10-3,NA,TGTGCCATCAGGGACAGTTACAATGAGCAGTTCTTC,CAIRDSYNEQFF
TRBJ2-6,NA,TRBV20-1,NA,TGCAGCGCTAACCAGCGGGCGGGGGCCAACGTCCTGACTTTC,CSANQRAGANVLTF
TRBJ2-5,TRBD2,TRBV4-2,few,TGTGCCAGCAGCCAAGCAGCGGGAGCAGGGGAGACCCAGTACTTC,CASSQAAGAGETQYF
TRBJ2-3,TRBD2,TRBV5-1,NA,TGCGCCAGCAGCCGAAGGACTAGCGACACAGATACGCAGTATTTT,CASSRRTSDTDTQYF